This T cell receptor beta chain was sequenced during a study of blood T cells in healthy people across ages. About the research overall: Per two T cells, template switching captured roughly one barcoded beta molecule.

Many counts were recorded for this clonotype. Germline V lookup: CDR1 SGDLS, CDR2 YYNGEE. The CDR3 extends over 14 amino acids. Trimming stripped 0 bases from V and 1 base from J, with 7 bases between. The study isolated at least 6.5 million PBMCs from each sample. The authors ran a second PCR of 7 to 11 cycles using a sample-barcoded 5' primer and a J-beta primer mix. From the 5' RACE reads, TCRdb called clonotypes with MiXCR, one entry per CDR3 protein. The repertoire holds approximately 800,000 distinct CDR3 sequences, with about 42% as singletons. This sequence was found in a man older than 75 in good health. V usage is TRBV9 and J usage is TRBJ1-1; D uncertain. The material sequenced was blood. CDR3 in DNA: TGTGCCAGCAGCGTAGGAGGAACGAACACTGAAGCTTTCTTT. This translates into CASSVGGTNTEAFF.